These 24 T cell receptor beta chains were sequenced from one sample in a study of blood T cell repertoires in COVID-19. Sequenced by immunoSEQ multiplex PCR; TCRdb stores in-frame clones only, minus some. The table shows 380,000 or so clones, with roughly 86% occurring only once. What was sequenced was PBMCs or T cells enriched from blood (not recorded which). The receptors derive from a man aged 30-40 years who had recovered from COVID-19.

V usage is TRBV13 and J usage is TRBJ2-1; the match to TRBD1 covers 8 bases. The germline V gene has CDR1 PRHDT and CDR2 FYEKMQ (reference sequence). With V trimmed by 3 bases and J by 2 bases, 12 bases remained unmatched. The CDR3 extends over 18 amino acids. The DNA for the CDR3 is TGTGCCAGCAGCTTGGGGGAGACAGGGGACCCAACCTACAATGAGCAGTTCTTC. It yields the protein CASSLGETGDPTYNEQFF.

The rearrangement links TRBV30 to TRBJ2-2; TRBD1 aligns across 7 bases. Per the germline V gene, CDR1 is GTSNPN and CDR2 is SVGIG (reference sequence). V shed 0 bases, J shed 4 bases, and the junction held 8 bases outside the gene matches. The CDR3 totals 16 residues. This chain's CDR3 is CAWSVDDRVGTGELFF. The CDR3 bases are TGTGCCTGGAGTGTCGACGACAGGGTCGGCACCGGGGAGCTGTTTTTT.

With respect to this clone: At one end the junction does not follow the germline gene, possibly because of a read error. This rearrangement joins TRBV20-1 to TRBJ1-2; D remains unclear. Germline assignment: CDR1 DFQATT and CDR2 SNEGSKA (reference sequence). CDR3 length: 10 residues. The CDR3, as DNA: TGCAGTGCTCATTCGAGCCAGGAAGCCTTC. It encodes CSAHSSQEAF.

The genes are TRBV7-9 and TRBJ2-7; the D gene is possibly TRBD1 (5 bases). Deletions cut 5 bases from V and 12 bases from J, with 17 bases between. CDR1 is SEHNR and CDR2 is FQNEAQ in the germline V gene (reference sequence). The CDR3 loop spans 12 amino acids. CDR3 sequence reads: CASSHNQGPSYF. In nucleotides, the CDR3 is TGTGCCAGCAGCCACAACCAGGGCCCCTCGTACTTC.

The chain recombines TRBV30 with TRBJ1-3; D is ambiguous. The CDR3 runs 14 residues. V was cut by 2 bases and J by 0 bases, with 8 bases left in between. Germline V gives CDR1 GTSNPN, CDR2 SVGIG (reference sequence). The CDR3 protein is CAWSPDNSGNTIYF. CDR3 DNA: TGTGCCTGGAGTCCCGACAACTCTGGAAACACCATATATTTT.

The chain carries TRBV11-2 and TRBJ1-1, with D uncertain. CDR1 is SGHAT and CDR2 is FQNNGV in the germline V gene. Trimming took 4 bases from V and 3 from J, leaving 21 bases between them. There are 17 residues in the CDR3. CDR3 protein: CASSSLFEGRLDTEAFF. The CDR3 DNA reads as TGTGCCAGCAGCTCTCTTTTTGAGGGAAGACTCGACACTGAAGCTTTCTTT.

The table lists this clone with a few counts. DNA of the CDR3: TGCGCCAGCAGCTTGGATCAAGGGGGTGACGAGTACTTC. Encoded protein: CASSLDQGGDEYF. This chain connects TRBV5-1 to TRBJ2-7, with D tentatively TRBD1 (6 bases). Trimming cost V 0 bases and J 11 bases, with 15 bases left between them. CDR3 size: 13 residues. Germline V gives CDR1 SGHRS, CDR2 YFSETQ.

V gene TRBV6-1 combines with J gene TRBJ1-5, with D hard to call. This CDR3 comprises 17 residues. Per germline, CDR1 MNHNS and CDR2 SASEGT. V lost 2 bases, J lost 2 bases, and 16 bases lay in between. CDR3 region: CASSETPEGSGNQPQHF. The DNA for the CDR3 is TGTGCCAGCAGTGAAACCCCGGAAGGGAGCGGCAATCAGCCCCAGCATTTT.

The chain couples TRBV7-3 to TRBJ1-1; no clear D gene. This CDR3 has 14 residues. The germline V and J ends were trimmed by 5 bases and 6 bases, with 16 bases remaining between them. In germline, CDR1 is SGHTA, CDR2 FQGTGA. The CDR3 spells CASSPSEGGAEAFF. In DNA form, the CDR3 reads TGTGCCAGCAGCCCGTCCGAGGGAGGCGCTGAAGCTTTCTTT.

The CDR3 region has the DNA TGCGCCAGCAGCCAAGACCAGGGGATGTCGAACACTGAAGCTTTCTTT. It encodes CASSQDQGMSNTEAFF. V is TRBV4-1 and J is TRBJ1-1; maybe TRBD1 (6 bases). Looked up from germline, CDR1 is MGHRA and CDR2 is YSYEKL. V was pared by 0 bases and J by 1 base, with 12 bases between. The length of the CDR3 is 16 residues.

This rearrangement joins TRBV13 to TRBJ2-7; possibly TRBD1 for D (5 bases). In germline, CDR1 is PRHDT, CDR2 FYEKMQ (reference sequence). V lost 4 bases, J lost 6 bases, and 16 bases lay in between. This CDR3 has 14 residues. CDR3 coding DNA: TGTGCCAGCAGCTCCCAGTTCCAGGGCTCCGAGCAGTACTTC. It is translated as CASSSQFQGSEQYF.

The V gene is TRBV19, the J gene TRBJ1-1, with 9 bases fitting TRBD1. Germline V CDR1 and CDR2: LNHDA, SQIVND (reference sequence). The V gene end was trimmed by 7 bases and the J gene end by 7 bases; junction bases not matched to a gene: 7. The CDR3 extends over 13 amino acids. CDR3 sequence (DNA): TGTGCCAGTAATAACAGGGGGCGCGGTGAAGCTTTCTTT. Amino acid sequence: CASNNRGRGEAFF.

This clone was counted between two and nine times. The chain has TRBV23-1 and TRBJ2-2; 9 positions match TRBD1. TRBV23-1 is an ORF; its function is uncertain. The CDR3 is made up of 14 amino acids. The trim removed 3 bases at V and 6 bases at J, leaving 2 bases unmatched. CDR3 nucleotides: TGCGCCAGCAGTCACGACAGGGGGGCCGGGGAGCTGTTTTTT. It yields the protein CASSHDRGAGELFF.

The gene calls are TRBV18 and TRBJ1-1; weak D call: TRBD1 (5 bases). Germline CDR1 is KGHSH and CDR2 is LQKENI. Trimming removed 5 bases at V and 4 bases at J, with 14 bases between. This CDR3 spans 14 amino acids. In DNA form, the CDR3 reads TGTGCCAGCTCAACGGGACTTCAGTCCACTGAAGCTTTCTTT. Protein: CASSTGLQSTEAFF.

V and J are TRBV2 and TRBJ1-1; D is uncertain. With 4 bases removed from V and 4 bases from J, the gap between germline ends came to 13 bases. The length of the CDR3 is 14 residues. CDR1 SNHLY and CDR2 FYNNEI come from the germline V gene. The CDR3 reads CASSGARTITEAFF. Written as DNA, the CDR3 is TGTGCCAGCAGTGGGGCCAGGACTATCACTGAAGCTTTCTTT.

This sequence joins TRBV19 and TRBJ2-7, with 8 bases lining up with TRBD1. CDR1 LNHDA and CDR2 SQIVND come from the germline V gene (reference sequence). The CDR3 consists of 13 residues. The trim removed 5 bases at V and 3 bases at J, leaving 3 bases unmatched. Written as DNA, the CDR3 is TGTGCCAGTAGTCAGGGGGCGGGCTACGAGCAGTACTTC. Its protein product is CASSQGAGYEQYF.

The genes are TRBV3-1 (or the pseudogene TRBV3-2) and TRBJ1-1; D is unresolved. The CDR3 covers 13 residues. Germline V gene sequence: CDR1 LGHDT, CDR2 YNNKEL (reference sequence). Trimming stripped 2 bases from V and 5 bases from J, with 9 bases between. Here the CDR3 reads CASSQSEGTEAFF. CDR3 DNA: TGTGCCAGCAGCCAATCAGAGGGAACTGAAGCTTTCTTT.

The chain uses TRBV25-1 and TRBJ2-7; D is possibly TRBD2 (5 bases). The CDR3 is 15 residues long. Trimming removed 2 bases from V and 6 bases from J, with 17 bases in between. Germline V gene data show CDR1 as MGHDK and CDR2 as SYGVNS. The DNA for the CDR3 is TGTGCCAGCAGTGAAAGGTCCTCGAGGGCCTTCGAGCAGTACTTC. Translation gives CASSERSSRAFEQYF.

The chain carries TRBV12-3 or TRBV12-4 and TRBJ1-1, with no clear D. V was shortened by 7 bases and J by 1 base, with 10 bases between the two germline ends. The CDR3 is made up of 13 amino acids. The CDR3 DNA is TGTGCCAGCACCCCAACACGGAACACTGAAGCTTTCTTT. Translating gives CASTPTRNTEAFF.

This clone was observed a handful of times. The rearrangement joins TRBV25-1 to TRBJ1-2, with 12 bases that match TRBD1. The CDR3 length is 16 residues. Germline trimming cut 4 bases from V and 5 bases from J; bases unmatched to any gene: 8. In germline, CDR1 is MGHDK, CDR2 SYGVNS. CDR3 bases: TGTGCCAGCAGTGTCGGCGGGACAGGGGGCTGGTATGGCTACACCTTC. It yields the protein CASSVGGTGGWYGYTF.

This clone was seen a handful of times. The chain links TRBV19 to TRBJ1-5; D might be TRBD1 (5 bases). The CDR3 is made up of 17 amino acids. With 0 bases removed from V and 2 bases from J, the gap between germline ends came to 14 bases. In germline, CDR1 is LNHDA, CDR2 SQIVND (reference sequence). The CDR3 nucleotides read TGTGCCAGTAGTATAGATCTGGGGCGGGGAGGCAATCAGCCCCAGCATTTT. Its protein is CASSIDLGRGGNQPQHF.

This sequence joins TRBV10-3 and TRBJ1-1; possibly TRBD1 for D (5 bases). CDR1 and CDR2 from the germline V gene are ENHRY and SYGVKD. The length of the CDR3 is 14 residues. V lost 4 bases and J lost 5, with 14 bases in between. The CDR3 sequence is CAISVGQGLTEAFF. DNA of the CDR3: TGTGCCATCAGTGTGGGTCAGGGTCTGACTGAAGCTTTCTTT.

This clone was seen a handful of times. The chain uses TRBV11-2 and TRBJ1-1, with 8 nucleotides matching TRBD1. The CDR3 runs 16 residues. Germline V lookup: CDR1 SGHAT, CDR2 FQNNGV. After removal of 1 base from V and 2 bases from J, the junction contained 6 bases not matched to a gene. The CDR3 sequence: CASSLVMGQVNTEAFF. DNA of the CDR3: TGTGCCAGCAGCTTAGTAATGGGACAGGTCAACACTGAAGCTTTCTTT. Looking up the rest from reference TRBV11-2 and TRBJ1-1 gives the full variable domain: EAGVAQSPRYKIIEKRQSVAFWCNPISGHATLYWYQQILGQGPKLLIQFQNNGVVDDSQLPKDRFSAERLKGVDSTLKIQPAKLEDSAVYLCASSLVMGQVNTEAFFGQGTRLTVV.

This clone was seen a handful of times. V and J are TRBV19 and TRBJ1-4, with D possibly matching TRBD1 (5 bases). From germline, CDR1 is LNHDA and CDR2 SQIVND (reference sequence). This CDR3 contains 15 residues. Deletions cut 7 bases from V and 7 bases from J, with 19 bases between. CDR3 amino acids: CASNSRGIGFEKLFF. In DNA, the CDR3 is TGTGCCAGTAATAGTCGGGGGATCGGTTTTGAAAAACTGTTTTTT.